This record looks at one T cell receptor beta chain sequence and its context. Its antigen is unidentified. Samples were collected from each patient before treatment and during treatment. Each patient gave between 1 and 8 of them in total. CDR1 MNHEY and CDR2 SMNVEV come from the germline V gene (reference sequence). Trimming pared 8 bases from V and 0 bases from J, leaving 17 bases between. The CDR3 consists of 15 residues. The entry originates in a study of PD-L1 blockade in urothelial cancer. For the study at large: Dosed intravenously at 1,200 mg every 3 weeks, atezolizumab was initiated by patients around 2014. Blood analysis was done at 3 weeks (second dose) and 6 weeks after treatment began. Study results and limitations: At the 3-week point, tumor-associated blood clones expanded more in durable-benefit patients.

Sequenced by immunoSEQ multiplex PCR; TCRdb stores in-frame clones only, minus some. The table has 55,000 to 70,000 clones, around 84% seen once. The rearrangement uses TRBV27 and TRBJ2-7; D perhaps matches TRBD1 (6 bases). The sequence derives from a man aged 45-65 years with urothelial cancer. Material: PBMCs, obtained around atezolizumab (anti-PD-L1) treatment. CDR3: CASHSGGERSYEQYF. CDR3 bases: TGTGCCAGCCATTCTGGGGGCGAACGCTCCTACGAGCAGTACTTC.